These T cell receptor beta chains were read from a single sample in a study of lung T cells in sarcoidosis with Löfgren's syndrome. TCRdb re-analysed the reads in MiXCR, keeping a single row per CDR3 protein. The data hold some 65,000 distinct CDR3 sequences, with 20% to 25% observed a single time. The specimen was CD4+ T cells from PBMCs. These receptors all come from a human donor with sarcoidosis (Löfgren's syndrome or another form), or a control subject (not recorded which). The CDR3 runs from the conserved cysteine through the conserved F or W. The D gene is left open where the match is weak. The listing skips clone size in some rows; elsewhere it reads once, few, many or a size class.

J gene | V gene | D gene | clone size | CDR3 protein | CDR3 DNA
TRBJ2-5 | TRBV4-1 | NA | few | CASSYAGQGETQYF | TGCGCCAGCAGCTACGCCGGACAAGGGGAGACCCAGTACTTC
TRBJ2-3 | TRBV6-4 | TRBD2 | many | CASSDAGGTDTQYF | TGTGCCAGCAGTGACGCGGGGGGCACAGATACGCAGTATTTT
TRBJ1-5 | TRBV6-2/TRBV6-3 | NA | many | CASSYEGINQPQHF | TGTGCCAGCAGTTACGAAGGGATCAATCAGCCCCAGCATTTT
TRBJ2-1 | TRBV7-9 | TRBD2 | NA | CASSLRLAGGVGKNEQFF | TGTGCCAGCAGCCTTCGACTAGCGGGGGGCGTAGGGAAGAATGAGCAGTTCTTC
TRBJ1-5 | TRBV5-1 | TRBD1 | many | CASSEGQGNQPQHF | TGCGCCAGCAGCGAGGGACAGGGTAATCAGCCCCAGCATTTT
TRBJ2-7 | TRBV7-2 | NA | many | CASSPEGREQYF | TGTGCCAGCAGCCCTGAAGGGAGGGAGCAGTACTTC
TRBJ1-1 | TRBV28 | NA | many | CASSSPTRGQAFF | TGTGCCAGCAGCTCCCCTACGCGGGGACAAGCTTTCTTT
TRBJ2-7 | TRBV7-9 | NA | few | CASSALGVSYEQYF | TGTGCCAGCAGCGCTTTAGGTGTTAGCTACGAGCAGTACTTC
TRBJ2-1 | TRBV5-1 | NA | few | CASSSGQPYNEQFF | TGCGCCAGCAGCTCCGGACAGCCTTACAATGAGCAGTTCTTC
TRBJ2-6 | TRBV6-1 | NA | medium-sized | CASRPGYAGANVLTF | TGTGCCAGCAGGCCCGGATATGCTGGGGCCAACGTCCTGACTTTC
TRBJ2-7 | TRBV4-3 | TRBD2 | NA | CASSQNLPTSGRWYEQYF | TGCGCCAGCAGCCAAAACCTCCCTACTAGCGGGAGATGGTACGAGCAGTACTTC
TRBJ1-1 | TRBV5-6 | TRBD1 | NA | CASSWTGPLNTEAFF | TGTGCCAGCAGCTGGACAGGGCCCCTGAACACTGAAGCTTTCTTT
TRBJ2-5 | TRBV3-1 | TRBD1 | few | CASRHRGETQYF | TGTGCCAGCAGACACAGGGGAGAGACCCAGTACTTC
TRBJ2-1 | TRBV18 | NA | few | CASSPPVGNEQFF | TGTGCCAGCTCACCACCCGTGGGGAATGAGCAGTTCTTC
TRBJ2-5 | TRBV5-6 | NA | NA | CASSPKGVQETQYF | TGTGCCAGCAGCCCCAAAGGCGTACAAGAGACCCAGTACTTC
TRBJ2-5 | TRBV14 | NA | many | CASSRRRQETQYF | TGTGCCAGCAGCCGAAGACGCCAAGAGACCCAGTACTTC
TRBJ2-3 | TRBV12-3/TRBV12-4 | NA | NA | CASSLAGQYF | TGTGCCAGCAGTTTGGCGGGGCAGTATTTT
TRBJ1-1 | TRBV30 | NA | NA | CAWSVWAWTEAFF | TGTGCCTGGAGTGTATGGGCGTGGACTGAAGCTTTCTTT
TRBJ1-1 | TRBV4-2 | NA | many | CASSQDGHLGDTEAFF | TGTGCCAGCAGCCAAGACGGACACCTGGGGGACACTGAAGCTTTCTTT
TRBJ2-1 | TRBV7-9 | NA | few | CASSSKNEQFF | TGTGCCAGCAGCTCGAAAAATGAGCAGTTCTTC
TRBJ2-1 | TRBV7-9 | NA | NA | CAGSLLRGTYNEQFF | TGTGCCGGCAGCTTACTCAGGGGGACTTACAATGAGCAGTTCTTC
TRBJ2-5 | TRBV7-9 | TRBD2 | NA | CASSLVASGIQETQYF | TGTGCCAGCAGCTTAGTTGCTAGCGGTATCCAAGAGACCCAGTACTTC
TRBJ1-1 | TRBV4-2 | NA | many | CASSQEPEGNTEAFF | TGTGCCAGCAGCCAAGAACCCGAAGGGAACACTGAAGCTTTCTTT
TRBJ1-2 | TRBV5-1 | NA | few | CASSLESGHGYTF | TGCGCCAGCAGCTTGGAGAGCGGACATGGCTACACCTTC
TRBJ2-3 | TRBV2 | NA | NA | CASGGFERDTQYF | TGTGCCAGCGGGGGTTTCGAGCGGGATACGCAGTATTTT
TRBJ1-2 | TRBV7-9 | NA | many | CASSRTGLYGYTF | TGTGCCAGCAGCCGAACAGGTCTCTATGGCTACACCTTC
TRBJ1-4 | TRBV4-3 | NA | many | CASSPAGTGLGEKLFF | TGCGCCAGCAGCCCCGCGGGGACCGGGTTAGGGGAAAAACTGTTTTTT
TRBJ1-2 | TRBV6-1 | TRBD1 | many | CASKRGTGGGYGYTF | TGTGCCAGCAAACGAGGGACAGGGGGCGGGTATGGCTACACCTTC
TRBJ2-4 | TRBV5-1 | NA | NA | CTSSERGRSLAKNIQYF | TGCACCAGCAGCGAAAGAGGACGATCTCTAGCCAAAAACATTCAGTACTTC
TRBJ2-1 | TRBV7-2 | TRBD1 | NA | CASRLDRGGYNKQFF | TGTGCCAGCAGGTTGGACAGGGGGGGCTACAATAAGCAGTTCTTC
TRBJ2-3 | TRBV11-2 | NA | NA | CASSPRGLASTDTQYF | TGTGCCAGCAGCCCCCGCGGCCTAGCTTCAACAGATACGCAGTATTTT
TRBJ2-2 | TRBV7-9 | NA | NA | CASRKGISGSKTGELFF | TGTGCCAGCAGGAAGGGGATCAGTGGTTCTAAGACCGGGGAGCTGTTTTTT
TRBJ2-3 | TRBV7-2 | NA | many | CASRKRGETDTQYF | TGTGCCAGCAGAAAACGGGGCGAAACAGATACGCAGTATTTT
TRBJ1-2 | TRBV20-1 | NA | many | CSAPQRWAPRKGGYTF | TGCAGTGCCCCACAAAGGTGGGCCCCTAGGAAAGGCGGCTACACCTTC
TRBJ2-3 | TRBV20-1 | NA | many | CSALTHGASTDTQYF | TGCAGTGCTTTAACACATGGAGCTAGCACAGATACGCAGTATTTT
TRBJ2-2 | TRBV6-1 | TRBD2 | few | CASRIAGGNTGELFF | TGTGCCAGCAGGATAGCGGGGGGAAACACCGGGGAGCTGTTTTTT
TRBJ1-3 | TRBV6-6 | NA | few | CASSYRGLFGNTIYF | TGTGCCAGCAGTTACCGGGGTCTCTTTGGAAACACCATATATTTT
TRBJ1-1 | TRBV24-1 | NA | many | CATREGHWGNTEAFF | TGTGCCACCAGAGAAGGACACTGGGGGAACACTGAAGCTTTCTTT
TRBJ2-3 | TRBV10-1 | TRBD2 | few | CASRDSGGTDTQYF | TGCGCCAGCAGGGATAGCGGGGGCACAGATACGCAGTATTTT
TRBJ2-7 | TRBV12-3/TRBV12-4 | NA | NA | CASVGTLSYEQYF | TGTGCCAGCGTCGGGACTTTGTCCTACGAGCAGTACTTC
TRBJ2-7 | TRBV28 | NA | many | CASSRQDLSYEQYF | TGTGCCAGCAGTCGGCAGGACCTCTCCTACGAGCAGTACTTC
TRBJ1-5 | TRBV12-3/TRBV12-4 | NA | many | CASSFLAGRLQPQHF | TGTGCCAGCAGTTTCCTGGCAGGCCGTCTGCAGCCCCAGCATTTT
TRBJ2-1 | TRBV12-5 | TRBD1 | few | CASGLVGFTGTGGLNEQFF | TGTGCTAGTGGTTTGGTAGGGTTCACGGGGACAGGGGGCCTGAATGAGCAGTTCTTC
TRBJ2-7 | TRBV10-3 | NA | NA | CAISELRTVSYEQYF | TGTGCCATCAGTGAGTTACGGACAGTTTCCTACGAGCAGTACTTC
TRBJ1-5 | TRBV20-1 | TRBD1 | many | CSARAGTGNQPQHF | TGCAGTGCTAGAGCCGGGACAGGGAATCAGCCCCAGCATTTT
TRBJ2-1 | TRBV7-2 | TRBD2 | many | CASSLVPGTSGRGVVQFF | TGTGCCAGCAGCTTAGTACCCGGGACTAGCGGTCGGGGGGTGGTTCAGTTCTTC
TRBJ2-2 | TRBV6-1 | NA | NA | CASSPGVGELFF | TGTGCCAGCAGTCCGGGAGTCGGGGAGCTGTTTTTT
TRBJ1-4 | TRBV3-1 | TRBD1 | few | CASSLQGAILNEKLFF | TGTGCCAGCAGTCTACAGGGGGCCATTCTTAATGAAAAACTGTTTTTT
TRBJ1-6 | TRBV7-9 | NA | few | CASSLDTGRSSPLHF | TGTGCCAGCAGCTTAGATACAGGGAGGAGTTCACCCCTCCACTTT